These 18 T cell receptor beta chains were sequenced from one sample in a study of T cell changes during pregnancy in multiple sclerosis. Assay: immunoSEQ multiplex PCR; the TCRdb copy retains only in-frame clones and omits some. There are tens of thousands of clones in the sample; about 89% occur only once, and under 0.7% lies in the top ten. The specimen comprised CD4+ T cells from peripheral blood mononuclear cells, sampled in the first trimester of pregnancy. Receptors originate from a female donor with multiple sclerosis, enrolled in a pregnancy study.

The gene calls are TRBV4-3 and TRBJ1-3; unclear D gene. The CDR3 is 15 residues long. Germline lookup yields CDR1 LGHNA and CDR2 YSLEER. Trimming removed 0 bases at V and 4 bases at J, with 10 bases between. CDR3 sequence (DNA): TGCGCCAGCAGCCAAGATTTTGGCCCCGGAAACACCATATATTTT. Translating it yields CASSQDFGPGNTIYF.

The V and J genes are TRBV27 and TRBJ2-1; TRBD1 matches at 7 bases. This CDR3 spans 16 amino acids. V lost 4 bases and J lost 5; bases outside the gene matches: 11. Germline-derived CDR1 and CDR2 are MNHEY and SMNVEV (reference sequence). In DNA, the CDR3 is TGTGCCAGCAGTTCTCACGTGGGGACAGAACACAATGAGCAGTTCTTC. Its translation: CASSSHVGTEHNEQFF.

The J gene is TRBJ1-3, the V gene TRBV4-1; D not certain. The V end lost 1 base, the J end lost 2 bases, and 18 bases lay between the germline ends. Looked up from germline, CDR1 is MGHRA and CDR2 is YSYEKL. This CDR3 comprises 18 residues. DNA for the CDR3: TGCGCCAGCAGCCAAGTTCTAAGCTCAGGTCGTGCTGGAAACACCATATATTTT. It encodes CASSQVLSSGRAGNTIYF.

The CDR3 sequence is CASSSRTSNEQFF. As DNA, the CDR3 is TGCGCCAGCAGCTCACGGACTAGCAATGAGCAGTTCTTC. This rearrangement joins TRBV5-1 to TRBJ2-1; 7 bases are a match to TRBD2. Germline CDR1 is SGHRS and CDR2 is YFSETQ. J was trimmed by 6 bases and V by 3 bases; bases with no gene match: 3. The CDR3 spans 13 residues.

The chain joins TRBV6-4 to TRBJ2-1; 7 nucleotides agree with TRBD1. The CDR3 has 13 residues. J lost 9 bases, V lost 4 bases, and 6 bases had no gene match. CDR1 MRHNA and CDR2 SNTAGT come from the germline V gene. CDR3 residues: CASSAKQGSEQFF. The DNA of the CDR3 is TGTGCCAGCAGTGCCAAACAGGGGTCTGAGCAGTTCTTC.

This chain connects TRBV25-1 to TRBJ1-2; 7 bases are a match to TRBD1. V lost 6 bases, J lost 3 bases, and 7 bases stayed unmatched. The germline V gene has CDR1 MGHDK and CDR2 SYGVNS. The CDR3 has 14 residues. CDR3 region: CASRGPGQHYGYTF. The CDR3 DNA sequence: TGTGCCAGCAGGGGACCGGGACAGCACTATGGCTACACCTTC.

The CDR3 reads CASSPERGTEAFF. The CDR3 DNA is TGTGCCAGCAGCCCAGAGCGGGGCACTGAAGCTTTCTTT. The V call is TRBV9, the J call TRBJ1-1; D call uncertain. V lost 4 bases to trimming and J lost 4 bases, with 11 bases between them. Germline V lookup: CDR1 SGDLS, CDR2 YYNGEE. The CDR3 covers 13 residues.

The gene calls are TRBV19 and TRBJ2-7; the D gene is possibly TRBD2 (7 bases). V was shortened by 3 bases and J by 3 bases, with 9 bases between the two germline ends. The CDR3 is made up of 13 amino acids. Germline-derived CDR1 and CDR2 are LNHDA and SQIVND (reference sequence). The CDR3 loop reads CASSMGGLYEQYF. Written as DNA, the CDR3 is TGTGCCAGTAGTATGGGGGGGCTCTACGAGCAGTACTTC.

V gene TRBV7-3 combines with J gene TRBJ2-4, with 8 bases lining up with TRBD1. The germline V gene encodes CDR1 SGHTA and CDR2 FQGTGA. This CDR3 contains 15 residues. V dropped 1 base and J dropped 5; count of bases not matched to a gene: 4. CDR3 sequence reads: CASSLMPGGENIQYF. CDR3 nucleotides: TGTGCCAGCAGCTTAATGCCAGGGGGCGAAAACATTCAGTACTTC.

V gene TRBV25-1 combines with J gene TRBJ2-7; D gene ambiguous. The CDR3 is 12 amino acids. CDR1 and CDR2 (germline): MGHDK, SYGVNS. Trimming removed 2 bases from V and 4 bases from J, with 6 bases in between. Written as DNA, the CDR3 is TGTGCCAGCAGTGAAGACTGGTACGAGCAGTACTTC. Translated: CASSEDWYEQYF.

CDR3 DNA: TGTGCCAGCAGAGGACATTTATATGGCTACACCTTC. Protein: CASRGHLYGYTF. The rearrangement links TRBV28 to TRBJ1-2; a weak D match, TRBD1 (5 bases). CDR3 length equals 12 residues. Germline V CDR1 and CDR2: MDHEN, SYDVKM. V was cut by 6 bases and J by 5 bases, with 10 bases left in between.

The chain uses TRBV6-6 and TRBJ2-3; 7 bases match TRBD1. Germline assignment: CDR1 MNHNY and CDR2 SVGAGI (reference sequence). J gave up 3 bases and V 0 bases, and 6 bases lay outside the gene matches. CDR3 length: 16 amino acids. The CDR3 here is CASSYSQGQETDTQYF. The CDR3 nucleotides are TGTGCCAGCAGTTACTCACAGGGGCAGGAGACAGATACGCAGTATTTT.

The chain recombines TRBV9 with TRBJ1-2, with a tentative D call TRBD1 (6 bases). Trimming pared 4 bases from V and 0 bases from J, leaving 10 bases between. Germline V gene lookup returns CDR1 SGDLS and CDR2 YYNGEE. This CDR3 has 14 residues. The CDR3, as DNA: TGTGCCAGCAGCTCCCGACAGGCTAACTATGGCTACACCTTC. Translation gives CASSSRQANYGYTF.

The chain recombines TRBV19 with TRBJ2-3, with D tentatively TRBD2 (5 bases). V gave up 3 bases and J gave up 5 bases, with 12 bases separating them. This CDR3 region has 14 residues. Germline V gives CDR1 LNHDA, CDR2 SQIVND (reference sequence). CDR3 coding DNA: TGTGCCAGTAGTATGAACAGCGGAAGAGATACGCAGTATTTT. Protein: CASSMNSGRDTQYF.

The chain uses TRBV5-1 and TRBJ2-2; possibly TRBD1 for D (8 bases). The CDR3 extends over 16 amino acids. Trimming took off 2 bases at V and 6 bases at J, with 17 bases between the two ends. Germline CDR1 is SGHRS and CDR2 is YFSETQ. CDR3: CASSLVTGAGAGELFF. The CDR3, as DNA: TGCGCCAGCAGCTTAGTGACAGGGGCGGGAGCCGGGGAGCTGTTTTTT.

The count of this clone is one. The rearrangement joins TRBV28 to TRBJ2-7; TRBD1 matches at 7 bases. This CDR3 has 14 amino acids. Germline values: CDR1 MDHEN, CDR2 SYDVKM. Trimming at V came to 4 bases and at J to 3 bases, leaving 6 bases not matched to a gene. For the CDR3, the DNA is TGTGCCAGCAGTTCCGGGACAGAGATCTACGAGCAGTACTTC. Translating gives CASSSGTEIYEQYF.

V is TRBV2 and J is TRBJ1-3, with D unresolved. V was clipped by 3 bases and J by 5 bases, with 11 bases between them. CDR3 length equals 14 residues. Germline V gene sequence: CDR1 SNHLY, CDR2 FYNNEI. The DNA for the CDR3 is TGTGCCAGCAGTGACCAGGTAGTAAGAAACACCATATATTTT. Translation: CASSDQVVRNTIYF. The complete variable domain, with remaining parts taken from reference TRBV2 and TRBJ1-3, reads EPEVTQTPSHQVTQMGQEVILRCVPISNHLYFYWYRQILGQKVEFLVSFYNNEISEKSEIFDDQFSVERPDGSNFTLKIRSTKLEDSAMYFCASSDQVVRNTIYFGEGSWLTVV.

The CDR3 coding sequence is TGTGCCAGTAGTATTTCCAGAAGCAATCAGCCCCAGCATTTT. Its translation: CASSISRSNQPQHF. The rearrangement links TRBV19 to TRBJ1-5; D gene unclear. V was cut by 3 bases and J by 1 base, with 7 bases left in between. This CDR3 is built from 14 residues. Germline V gene lookup returns CDR1 LNHDA and CDR2 SQIVND (reference sequence). The full variable domain, with the rest looked up from reference TRBV19 and TRBJ1-5, is DGGITQSPKYLFRKEGQNVTLSCEQNLNHDAMYWYRQDPGQGLRLIYYSQIVNDFQKGDIAEGYSVSREKKESFPLTVTSAQKNPTAFYLCASSISRSNQPQHFGDGTRLSIL.